This T cell receptor beta chain was retrieved from a study of beta chain features in type 1 diabetes. Study-wide findings and caveats: Patients with Type 1 diabetes showed moderately but significantly shorter TCRB CDR3s in all four CD4+ subsets.

Worth noting for this clone: What it binds is not known.

Since all of the isolated RNA was reverse transcribed, expressed TCRB transcripts were what got sequenced. Libraries were prepared by immunoSEQ multiplex PCR; TCRdb keeps only in-frame clonotypes and omits some of them. Among some 330,000 clones listed, around 12% were seen once. This CDR3 is 16 amino acids long. Deletions cut 4 bases from V and 0 bases from J, with 14 bases between. Per germline, CDR1 SGHNT and CDR2 YENEEA. The chain combines TRBV11-3 with TRBJ2-3; D call uncertain. Sequencing was performed on naive CD4+ T cells from blood. The source of this sequence is a woman under 30 with type 1 diabetes. The chain's CDR3 is CASSSGGSSSTDTQYF. CDR3 DNA: TGTGCCAGCAGCTCCGGCGGCTCCTCTAGCACAGATACGCAGTATTTT.